This TCR beta chain was found in a study of cytomegalovirus exposure and HLA in healthy donors (dated 2017 in TCRdb). Describing the broader study: An earlier analysis of 587 of the donors reported approximately 290 Gb of sequence data and around 120 million unique TCR beta sequences from 190 million or so T cells. A later analysis re-analyzed previously published TCR beta repertoires from 550 to 700 donors and added high-resolution HLA genotyping to study TCR occurrence patterns. The study profiled the T cell repertoires of about 640 subjects by immunosequencing and related them to cytomegalovirus serostatus. The study aimed to test whether signatures of past pathogen exposure could be identified by cataloging public T cell receptors. Every repertoire in the discovery cohort had been generated on one and the same sequencing platform. Donor age, sex, ethnicity and CMV serostatus were compiled alongside the repertoire data. The study combined high-throughput TCR immunosequencing, statistical association of individual TCRs with disease status, and machine learning to predict cytomegalovirus infection status. In the later analysis, no new phenotypic data were used to find candidate immune exposures; instead, reliance was placed on TCR beta sequences and their occurrence across donors. A later genetic analysis took genome-wide SNP genotypes for about 55% of the 666 donors and used that subset as a discovery cohort. To decide whether each TCR beta V gene segment behaved as functional or pseudogenic, an earlier analysis of fewer than 750 of the donors relied on high-throughput TCR beta sequencing. An early release covering about 600 HLA-typed donors comprised roughly 300 gigabases of sequencing data and approximately 85 million unique TCR sequences. Among some 410 genotyped donors of the cohort, an average of approximately 230,000 unique TCR beta nucleotide sequences were sequenced per donor, around 20% of them non-productive. Besides the first cohort of under 700 subjects, a separate validation cohort made up of over 100 different subjects was used. HLA typing included class I and class II loci at four-digit resolution. Among the roughly 390 genotyped donors, around 79% belonged to the genetic ancestry cluster associated with self-reported Caucasian donors. The number of donors typed differed by locus, with about 629-630 for A, B, C, DRB1 and DQB1, roughly 550 for DQA1, some 570 for DPA1, and around 450 for DPB1. Roughly 5 DR-DQ haplotypes were handled as single units for association and clustering because linkage in the cohort was strong.

Overall study outcomes, separate from this receptor: While some public TCRs were present in many individuals, most TCR sequences turned up only very rarely across donors. It was suggested by the authors that the approach could potentially be generalized to other disease states and immunological phenotypes. Because HLA typing was unavailable for some donors at each locus, only the typed subset was used in association tests. An association between a missense DCLRE1C variant and V-gene and J-gene trimming of TCR beta chains was found in a later genetic analysis and replicated in an independent cohort. Because counts were too low, some 17 rarely observed V segments, including chromosome 9 orphons, were excluded from the earlier analysis of around 590 of the donors. According to a later analysis, TCR association rates differed among HLA loci, with DRB1 alleles showing the most associated TCRs and HLA-C alleles showing the fewest. In an earlier analysis of 587 of the donors, most TCR beta V segments appeared in productive rearrangements about 87% or about 30% of the time, broadly matching IMGT annotations. In the study, approximately 160 TCR beta chains were listed as associated with cytomegalovirus. Because the 87-base-pair reads could not distinguish some IMGT-functional V segments, including TRBV6-2 and TRBV6-3, those segments were excluded. A further reported finding was that TCR beta sequences accurately predicted the HLA-A and HLA-B alleles for most subjects in the first cohort. For the cohort, immune exposure information was limited to CMV serostatus. Cytomegalovirus status was reported to be diagnosed by the classifier with high specificity and sensitivity in both the original and validation cohorts. Correlated functional status among segregating V segments might reflect linkage disequilibrium, but an unknown experimental factor could not be ruled out. When HLA alleles, especially DR and DQ, strongly co-occurred, attributing TCR associations to individual alleles was difficult. Only TCR beta chains were sequenced in this cohort, and the absence of alpha or paired-chain data limited detectable features. In a later analysis, 15,000 to 20,000 TCR beta sequences were associated with specific HLA alleles at a false discovery rate of 0.05. A cluster of highly shared sequence variants was judged likely to be a technical artifact of the sequencing pipeline. In a later analysis, several top co-occurrence clusters were reported to appear linked to parvovirus B19, influenza, CMV and Epstein-Barr virus. In a later analysis, HLA-associated TCR beta chains showed more clonal expansion and lower generation probabilities than non-associated chains that were equally common. A few of the identified cytomegalovirus-associated TCR beta chains were confirmed in vitro to be specific for cytomegalovirus antigens. The presence/absence analyses assumed that sequencing depth was roughly uniform across donors, and that assumption may not be true. A later analysis found that most CMV-associated TCR beta chains appeared HLA-restricted, with HLA associations seemingly driven largely by CMV exposure. A later genetic analysis reported fewer N-insertions in productive TCRs among donors in an Asian-associated ancestry cluster than the roughly 720-donor mean.

About this clone itself: Its cognate antigen has yet to be identified. Base qualities were left out, and no much larger clone turns up one base away.

Library construction relied on the immunoSEQ multiplex PCR assay. The multiplex PCR relied on a mix of 60 forward primers for TCR Vbeta segments and 13 reverse primers for TCR Jbeta segments. Amplification of the CDR3 region of rearranged TCR beta genes was performed with a multiplex PCR assay on genomic DNA. The Illumina HiSeq System was used to sequence the amplified TCR beta libraries as 87-base-pair reads. The study's own analysis went as follows. A later analysis counted approximately 76 million unique TCR beta chains across the 650 to 800 repertoires, and around 9.9 million of these chains were shared by at least two donors. A nearest-neighbor algorithm error-corrected the raw reads and collapsed the reads into unique sequences, merging closely related sequences to remove PCR and sequencing errors. V, D and J gene segments were assigned by aligning CDR3 sequences to IMGT reference sequences. Each retained sequence needed at least a six-nucleotide match to both a V gene segment and a J gene segment. A rearrangement counted as productive if the CDR3 had no stop codons and remained in frame with V and J, and every other rearrangement counted as non-productive. CDR3 was defined according to IMGT convention as the region running from the second conserved V-encoded cysteine to the conserved J-encoded phenylalanine. In an earlier analysis of roughly 610 of the donors, sequences lacking an unambiguous match to a single V gene segment were excluded. An earlier analysis of some 500 of the donors classified V segments as functional when productive rearrangements were above 56.7% and as segregating when the standard deviation between donors was above 5%. To diagnose cytomegalovirus status from the catalog of TCR beta chain sequences, a statistical classification framework was built. In a later analysis, TCR nucleotide sequences were compared against IMGT/GENE-DB human TR gene sequences so that V and J genes could be assigned. In a later analysis, CDR3 sequences and most-parsimonious VDJ recombination scenarios were assigned using the TCRdist pipeline. In a later analysis, each TCR beta chain was defined by its CDR3 amino acid sequence together with its V-gene family, and reads without a unique V-gene family were excluded. A later analysis removed 592 highly shared, low-generation-probability nucleotide sequences to deal with suspected cross-contamination and a sequencing artifact. A later analysis calculated a clonal expansion index for each public chain from normalized within-repertoire ranks of inferred template counts. Generation probabilities in a later analysis came from a VDJ recombination model fitted to out-of-frame rearrangements, and those results were checked against IGoR. A later analysis scored TCR-TCR, TCR-HLA and TCR-CMV co-occurrence with hypergeometric tests, applying a repertoire-size bias correction to TCR pairs. In a later analysis, false discovery rates were estimated by permuting HLA or CMV assignments 20 times. In a later analysis, co-occurring TCRs were grouped using DBSCAN, and TCRdist sequence similarity was added for clustering within HLA-allele-positive subsets. Repertoires with fewer than 30,000 or more than 120,000 public chains were left out of co-occurrence clustering, as were about 5 repertoires with anomalous nucleotide sharing. Entries here come from immuneACCESS through TCRdb and include only in-frame sequences with V and J called. Some clones fail to appear in such tables; in the studies checked, an unresolved V gene covers under half of the shortfall, and the cause of the remainder is unknown. That table furnishes V, J and clone size, whereas the DNA furnished D and trimming. For this sample there are almost 200,000 clones; around 79% appear just once. Around 0.4% of the sample is taken by the ten largest.

The cohort was made up of roughly 670 healthy bone marrow donors. At the time of sampling, all cohort members were nominally healthy, though unrecorded immune exposures were likely present. The donor tested CMV seropositive, placing the donor among the 289 seropositive members of the cohort. Each donor provided a peripheral blood sample, and peripheral blood mononuclear cells were used for TCR beta sequencing. Genomic DNA was extracted from the blood cell samples with the Qiagen DNeasy Blood Extraction Kit. The CDR3 spans 18 residues, from the cysteine through the phenylalanine. The DNA shown is the 54-base CDR3, in frame from base 1.

What was sequenced was PBMCs. The rearrangement combines TRBV21-1 with TRBJ2-5; the table's D call, TRBD1, has no DNA check behind it. The DNA end is more similar to TRBJ2-7, so the J call may be wrong. TRBV21-1 is a pseudogene. The source is a male donor in good health and CMV-seropositive. For the CDR3, the sequence is CASSKINAPGQAIYEQYF. The DNA sequence reads TGTGCCAGCAGCAAAATCAATGCCCCGGGACAGGCCATATACGAGCAGTACTTC.